This entry describes one T cell receptor beta chain. Its antigen is not known. After autologous stem cell transplantation all patients relapsed, and prior brentuximab vedotin exposure differed between cohorts. Germline V gene lookup returns CDR1 MRHNA and CDR2 SNTAGT. V was pared by 4 bases and J by 6 bases, with 12 bases between. This CDR3 region has 13 residues. The data originate from a study of PD-1 blockade in classical Hodgkin lymphoma. Libraries were prepared by immunoSEQ multiplex PCR; TCRdb keeps only in-frame clonotypes and omits some of them. This sample has around 99,000 clones, with roughly 81% found just once. General study results and limits: Baseline TCR diversity was reportedly lower in newly diagnosed patients than healthy donors. TCR diversity rose significantly by C4D1 in CD4+ but not CD8+ cells. Although disease activity or prior therapy may be involved, causes of the repertoire differences remain undefined.

The source of this sequence is a human donor with classical Hodgkin lymphoma. The material was peripheral blood mononuclear cells (PBMCs), obtained before the second cycle of nivolumab. V and J are TRBV6-4 and TRBJ1-2; TRBD1 might be the D (5 bases). CDR3 coding DNA: TGTGCCAGCAGTGTGGGGCCAGCCGATGGCTACACCTTC. It codes for CASSVGPADGYTF.